The 8 T cell receptor beta chains below come from one sample, sequenced in a study of blood T cell repertoires in COVID-19. Libraries were prepared by immunoSEQ multiplex PCR; TCRdb keeps only in-frame clonotypes and omits some of them. Found here are 70,000 to 90,000 clones, almost 85% of them singletons; the top ten hold 9.6%. The sample was peripheral blood. The receptors shown here come from a man in his forties or fifties with COVID-19, enrolled during active disease.

The rearrangement joins TRBV23-1 to TRBJ1-5, with a weak D call TRBD1 (6 bases). TRBV23-1 belongs to the ORF category, with a function that is uncertain. The CDR3 sequence is 15 residues long. The ends were cut back, 2 bases at V and 4 bases at J, with 12 bases in the middle. DNA for the CDR3: TGCGCCAGCAGTCAAAACAGGGAAGAGAATCAGCCCCAGCATTTT. It codes for CASSQNREENQPQHF.

The rearrangement joins TRBV3-1 (or the pseudogene TRBV3-2) to TRBJ1-1; no reliable D call. Trimming cost V 4 bases and J 6 bases, with 15 bases left between them. The CDR3 extends over 14 amino acids. Germline V gives CDR1 LGHDT, CDR2 YNNKEL (reference sequence). The CDR3 DNA reads TGTGCCAGCAGCCCCCGCCCCCAGGCCCCTGAAGCTTTCTTT. Its protein product is CASSPRPQAPEAFF.

The CDR3 reads CASRPTSAQGETQYF. The CDR3 nucleotides read TGTGCCAGCAGGCCGACTAGCGCCCAGGGGGAGACCCAGTACTTC. This rearrangement joins TRBV13 to TRBJ2-5, with 8 positions matching TRBD2. The V gene end was trimmed by 6 bases and the J gene end by 5 bases; junction bases not matched to a gene: 11. The germline CDR1 and CDR2 sequences are PRHDT and FYEKMQ (reference sequence). The CDR3 consists of 15 residues.

This clone was found once. V and J are TRBV27 and TRBJ2-3; D possibly corresponds to TRBD1 (6 bases). The CDR3 is 14 amino acids. V lost 2 bases and J lost 2, with 8 bases in between. Germline CDR1 reads MNHEY; CDR2 reads SMNVEV (reference sequence). The CDR3 DNA is TGTGCCAGCAGTTTAAACAGGGTCACAGATACGCAGTATTTT. It encodes CASSLNRVTDTQYF.

The chain recombines TRBV7-6 with TRBJ2-1; D is possibly TRBD2 (5 bases). The CDR3 extends over 13 amino acids. V was shortened by 5 bases and J by 5 bases, with 10 bases between the two germline ends. CDR1 SGHVS and CDR2 FNYEAQ come from the germline V gene. CDR3 in amino acids: CASSRGSNNEQFF. CDR3 in DNA: TGTGCCAGCAGCCGGGGTAGCAACAATGAGCAGTTCTTC.

This clone was found once. This chain connects TRBV19 to TRBJ2-1; 7 positions match TRBD2. CDR1 is LNHDA, CDR2 SQIVND, per germline (reference sequence). This CDR3 has 15 residues. V lost 5 bases to trimming and J lost 8 bases; unmatched junction nucleotides: 12. In DNA form, the CDR3 reads TGTGCCAGTAGTCCTAGTGGGAGGGGCATCGATGAGCAGTTCTTC. Protein product: CASSPSGRGIDEQFF.

The chain couples TRBV19 to TRBJ2-3; D not resolved. The V gene's germline CDR1 is LNHDA and CDR2 SQIVND (reference sequence). The CDR3 sequence is 13 residues long. V lost 1 base, J lost 3 bases, and 5 bases lay in between. The CDR3 coding sequence is TGTGCCAGTAGTATAGGCACAACAGATACGCAGTATTTT. Translating it yields CASSIGTTDTQYF.

This clone was counted between two and nine times. The genes are TRBV7-2 and TRBJ2-7; D not resolved. The CDR3 loop spans 13 amino acids. CDR1 and CDR2 from the germline V gene are SGHTA and FQGNSA. Trimming cost V 2 bases and J 4 bases, with 9 bases left between them. The chain's CDR3 is CASSLNTRYEQYF. DNA for the CDR3: TGTGCCAGCAGCTTAAACACAAGATACGAGCAGTACTTC.